The 26 T cell receptor beta chains below come from one sample, sequenced in a study of cytomegalovirus exposure and HLA in healthy donors. A multiplex PCR was run with 60 Vbeta primers and 13 Jbeta primers. TCRdb keeps only in-frame clones here, not all; method: immunoSEQ multiplex PCR. The table records roughly 120,000 clones, over 70% of them present only once. Sequenced sample: PBMCs. The source is a woman under 30 in good health and CMV-seronegative.

The chain is built from TRBV2 and TRBJ2-3; weak D call: TRBD2 (5 bases). V gave up 0 bases and J gave up 6 bases, with 16 bases separating them. Germline values: CDR1 SNHLY, CDR2 FYNNEI. The CDR3 totals 16 residues. CDR3 protein: CASSEALLGSGDTQYF. The CDR3 DNA is TGTGCCAGCAGTGAAGCGCTTCTGGGGAGTGGGGATACGCAGTATTTT.

The J gene is TRBJ1-1, the V gene TRBV5-1, with 10 nucleotides matching TRBD1. Germline CDR1 is SGHRS and CDR2 is YFSETQ. This CDR3 spans 18 amino acids. Trimming at V came to 3 bases and at J to 0 bases, leaving 11 bases not matched to a gene. CDR3 sequence reads: CASSSRGTGDYLNTEAFF. The CDR3 DNA reads TGCGCCAGCAGCTCCCGCGGGACAGGGGACTATCTGAACACTGAAGCTTTCTTT.

The rearrangement joins TRBV9 to TRBJ2-1; D is ambiguous. The CDR3 has 13 amino acids. V lost 0 bases, J lost 4 bases, and 5 bases lay in between. Germline V gene sequence: CDR1 SGDLS, CDR2 YYNGEE. The DNA for the CDR3 is TGTGCCAGCAGCGTAGCCAGATACAATGAGCAGTTCTTC. It specifies CASSVARYNEQFF.

Points on this clone: The same CDR3 also results from other DNA sequences found in this sample. The chain combines TRBV6-5 with TRBJ1-1; D not certain. This CDR3 spans 13 amino acids. Germline CDR1 is MNHEY and CDR2 is SVGAGI. Trimming took 8 bases from V and 0 from J, leaving 10 bases between them. CDR3 amino acids: CASRKTMNTEAFF. The CDR3 DNA reads TGTGCCAGCCGCAAGACAATGAACACTGAAGCTTTCTTT.

V gene TRBV27 combines with J gene TRBJ1-2, with 7 positions matching TRBD1. This CDR3 contains 14 residues. V dropped 3 bases and J dropped 4; count of bases not matched to a gene: 5. CDR1 MNHEY and CDR2 SMNVEV come from the germline V gene (reference sequence). The CDR3 loop is CASSFTGEGYGYTF. CDR3 nucleotide sequence: TGTGCCAGCAGTTTCACAGGGGAAGGCTATGGCTACACCTTC.

This clone was seen only a few times. This chain links TRBV6-5 with TRBJ1-3; tentative D call: TRBD1 (5 bases). Between the trimmed V and J ends, which lost 0 bases and 4 bases, there was a span of 13 bases. Germline V gene lookup returns CDR1 MNHEY and CDR2 SVGAGI. The CDR3 has 16 residues. The CDR3 protein is CASSYSIAGSGNTIYF. As DNA, the CDR3 is TGTGCCAGCAGTTACTCGATTGCAGGGTCCGGAAACACCATATATTTT.

V and J are TRBV4-1 and TRBJ1-5; tentative D call: TRBD1 (5 bases). The CDR3 covers 14 residues. Germline-derived CDR1 and CDR2 are MGHRA and YSYEKL. V lost 3 bases to trimming and J lost 4 bases, with 10 bases between them. In DNA, the CDR3 is TGCGCCAGCAGCCAGGGGAAGGGGAATCAGCCCCAGCATTTT. This encodes CASSQGKGNQPQHF.

J is TRBJ2-2 and V is TRBV9; the D is unclear. Trimming removed 4 bases at V and 3 bases at J, with 7 bases between. Germline CDR1 SGDLS, CDR2 YYNGEE. The CDR3 spans 13 residues. CDR3 nucleotide sequence: TGTGCCAGCAGCATCTTAGACACCGGGGAGCTGTTTTTT. It specifies CASSILDTGELFF.

In its sample, this clone was seen a few times. The rearrangement joins TRBV30 to TRBJ2-3; 7 nucleotides align to TRBD2. CDR1 is GTSNPN, CDR2 SVGIG, per germline (reference sequence). The CDR3 has 14 residues. V shed 2 bases and J 3 bases; nucleotides not matched to a gene: 5. In DNA, the CDR3 is TGTGCCTGGAGTTCGGGGGGAGGGACAGATACGCAGTATTTT. It yields the protein CAWSSGGGTDTQYF. Supplemented by reference TRBV30 and TRBJ2-3, the full variable domain reads SQTIHQWPATLVQPVGSPLSLECTVEGTSNPNLYWYRQAAGRGLQLLFYSVGIGQISSEVPQNLSASRPQDRQFILSSKKLLLSDSGFYLCAWSSGGGTDTQYFGPGTRLTVL.

This chain connects TRBV5-6 to TRBJ1-2; 10 nucleotides match TRBD1. V lost 7 bases, J lost 6 bases, and 3 bases stayed unmatched. The CDR3 spans 12 residues. Germline V gives CDR1 SGHDT, CDR2 YYEEEE. Written as DNA, the CDR3 is TGTGCCAGCCGTGGACAGGGGGATGGCTACACCTTC. The encoded protein is CASRGQGDGYTF.

The rearrangement uses TRBV6-1 and TRBJ2-2; D is possibly TRBD1 (7 bases). The germline V and J ends were trimmed by 5 bases and 6 bases, with 10 bases remaining between them. CDR3 length equals 13 residues. Germline CDR1 and CDR2: MNHNS and SASEGT. The CDR3 here is CASSQGEAGELFF. CDR3 nucleotides: TGTGCCAGCAGTCAGGGGGAGGCCGGGGAGCTGTTTTTT.

This clone turned up a few times. The chain recombines TRBV2 with TRBJ1-4, with unresolved D. With 4 bases removed from V and 3 bases from J, the gap between germline ends came to 9 bases. The CDR3 contains 14 residues. CDR1 and CDR2 from the germline V gene are SNHLY and FYNNEI. CDR3 region: CASSGVAANEKLFF. CDR3 bases: TGTGCCAGCAGTGGGGTGGCGGCTAATGAAAAACTGTTTTTT.

V is TRBV13 and J is TRBJ2-6; TRBD2 might be the D (6 bases). This CDR3 has 14 residues. Trimming stripped 5 bases from V and 15 bases from J, with 20 bases between. The germline V gene has CDR1 PRHDT and CDR2 FYEKMQ (reference sequence). Here the CDR3 reads CASSAGPLGGGLTF. The DNA for the CDR3 is TGTGCCAGCAGCGCCGGGCCTTTGGGGGGTGGCCTGACTTTC.

This clone appeared a single time. V is TRBV30 and J is TRBJ1-2, with D tentatively TRBD1 (6 bases). Germline-derived CDR1 and CDR2 are GTSNPN and SVGIG (reference sequence). Trimming shortened V by 7 bases and J by 1 base, and 19 bases separated the two germline ends. The CDR3 contains 15 residues. This chain's CDR3 is CASRGGGQGNYGYTF. The CDR3 region has the DNA TGTGCCTCCCGCGGGGGGGGCCAGGGTAACTATGGCTACACCTTC.

The chain uses TRBV30 and TRBJ2-5, with 10 bases that match TRBD1. Germline-derived CDR1 and CDR2 are GTSNPN and SVGIG (reference sequence). V trimming: 3 bases; J trimming: 2 bases; junction bases outside the gene matches: 15. This CDR3 spans 18 amino acids. In DNA, the CDR3 is TGTGCCTGGAGCCGACAGGGGGCCAGGGCCGTAGGACAAGAGACCCAGTACTTC. It encodes CAWSRQGARAVGQETQYF.

J is TRBJ2-5 and V is TRBV5-4; D is uncertain. Trimming removed 0 bases at V and 1 base at J, with 7 bases between. The germline V gene encodes CDR1 SGHNT and CDR2 YYREEE (reference sequence). The CDR3 is made up of 14 amino acids. The CDR3 region is CASSLGASQETQYF. CDR3 bases: TGTGCCAGCAGCTTGGGGGCAAGCCAAGAGACCCAGTACTTC.

The chain couples TRBV7-8 to TRBJ1-1; 7 positions match TRBD1. The germline gives CDR1 SGHVS, CDR2 FQNEAQ. The CDR3 consists of 17 residues. The junction had 13 bases not matched to a gene; V was cut back by 5 bases and J by 1 base. Written as DNA, the CDR3 is TGTGCCAGCAGCCCTCGACAGGGTTTGAGGGCGAACACTGAAGCTTTCTTT. Translating gives CASSPRQGLRANTEAFF.

The chain links TRBV27 to TRBJ2-7, with D perhaps matching TRBD1 (5 bases). The CDR3 runs to 14 residues. Germline V lookup: CDR1 MNHEY, CDR2 SMNVEV (reference sequence). Between the trimmed V and J ends, which lost 3 bases and 6 bases, there was a span of 15 bases. The chain's CDR3 is CASSFPGSPTEQYF. CDR3 sequence (DNA): TGTGCCAGCAGTTTTCCAGGGTCTCCTACCGAGCAGTACTTC.

The chain has TRBV29-1 and TRBJ1-1; the D is unclear. V lost 7 bases to trimming and J lost 5 bases, with 8 bases between them. The CDR3 runs 10 residues. The germline V gene has CDR1 SQVTM and CDR2 ANQGSEA. CDR3 loop: CSARQTEAFF. The CDR3 DNA reads TGCAGCGCCAGACAAACTGAAGCTTTCTTT. Full variable domain (rest looked up from reference TRBV29-1 and TRBJ1-1): SAVISQKPSRDICQRGTSLTIQCQVDSQVTMMFWYRQQPGQSLTLIATANQGSEATYESGFVIDKFPISRPNLTFSTLTVSNMSPEDSSIYLCSARQTEAFFGQGTRLTVV.

This sequence joins TRBV18 and TRBJ1-1; perhaps TRBD1 as D (5 bases). The germline V gene has CDR1 KGHSH and CDR2 LQKENI. This CDR3 contains 14 residues. V lost 2 bases and J lost 1, with 8 bases in between. The CDR3 protein is CASSPGGSNTEAFF. CDR3 coding DNA: TGTGCCAGCTCACCAGGGGGGTCGAACACTGAAGCTTTCTTT.

The chain has TRBV6-1 and TRBJ1-5; 7 bases match TRBD1. After removal of 6 bases from V and 6 bases from J, the junction contained 5 bases not matched to a gene. The CDR3 has 13 residues. Germline V gene data show CDR1 as MNHNS and CDR2 as SASEGT. The CDR3 DNA is TGTGCCAGCAGCGCCGGACAGGTTCAGCCCCAGCATTTT. Amino acid sequence: CASSAGQVQPQHF.

This chain links TRBV5-6 with TRBJ2-3, with TRBD2 matching over 8 bases. The CDR3 extends over 18 amino acids. Germline values: CDR1 SGHDT, CDR2 YYEEEE. Trimming at V came to 0 bases and at J to 3 bases, leaving 12 bases not matched to a gene. CDR3: CASSLDEGGGQGTDTQYF. DNA for the CDR3: TGTGCCAGCAGCTTGGATGAGGGCGGGGGGCAGGGGACAGATACGCAGTATTTT.

A single count supports this clone. CDR3 sequence reads: CASSFYRTIGFEQYF. The CDR3 coding sequence is TGTGCCAGCAGCTTTTATCGGACAATCGGATTCGAGCAGTACTTC. This chain links TRBV5-5 with TRBJ2-5; D perhaps matches TRBD1 (5 bases). The end of the DNA fits TRBJ2-7 better, so the J call may be wrong. The CDR3 has 15 residues. Germline loops: CDR1 SGHKS, CDR2 YYEKEE (reference sequence).

The chain links TRBV12-5 to TRBJ1-1; possible D gene TRBD1, 6 bases. The CDR3 loop spans 15 amino acids. Germline V CDR1 and CDR2: LGHNT, FRNRAP. Trimming took off 6 bases at V and 3 bases at J, with 17 bases between the two ends. The CDR3 spells CASGNIYEGDTEAFF. CDR3 bases: TGTGCTAGTGGCAATATTTACGAGGGGGACACTGAAGCTTTCTTT.

J is TRBJ2-2 and V is TRBV6-5; TRBD2 matches at 7 bases. The CDR3 sequence is 13 residues long. V lost 2 bases to trimming and J lost 6 bases; unmatched junction nucleotides: 0. Germline V gene data show CDR1 as MNHEY and CDR2 as SVGAGI. The CDR3 region has the DNA TGTGCCAGCAGTTACGCGGGGGCCGGGGAGCTGTTTTTT. Protein: CASSYAGAGELFF.

As to this clone: Other nucleotide sequences in the sample specify the same CDR3. This sequence joins TRBV18 and TRBJ2-7; D call uncertain. The CDR3 has 16 residues. The germline CDR1 and CDR2 sequences are KGHSH and LQKENI. V lost 3 bases and J 3 bases, leaving 18 bases between the germline ends. The CDR3 nucleotides are TGTGCCAGCTCACCCTCGCCCGGTCTAGACGGCTACGAGCAGTACTTC. Protein product: CASSPSPGLDGYEQYF.